Below are 10 T cell receptor beta chains sequenced from a single sample in a study of a mutant IDH1 vaccine in newly diagnosed glioma. Time point specified: baseline, week 1 (first vaccination visit). Treatment of the sample: pre-vaccination baseline after standard-of-care therapy. Using immunoSEQ multiplex PCR, the repertoire was profiled, and TCRdb retains in-frame clones only, with some absent. This table has about 66,000 clones, roughly 85% appearing once. The specimen comprised PBMCs, sampled from a glioma patient treated with radiotherapy, temozolomide or both. These receptor sequences come from a young man with glioma.

The V call is TRBV14, the J call TRBJ1-2; D unclear. Trimming stripped 3 bases from V and 4 bases from J, with 9 bases between. In germline, CDR1 is SGHDN, CDR2 FVKESK. The CDR3 sequence is 13 residues long. This CDR3 reads CASSHGPTYGYTF. The CDR3 DNA follows: TGTGCCAGCAGCCATGGACCGACCTATGGCTACACCTTC.

The chain uses TRBV29-1 and TRBJ1-1; no firm D call. The CDR3 is 12 residues long. Trimming shortened V by 2 bases and J by 6 bases, and 10 bases separated the two germline ends. Germline values: CDR1 SQVTM, CDR2 ANQGSEA. In DNA form, the CDR3 reads TGCAGCGTTGAACAAGGGTCGGCTGAAGCTTTCTTT. As protein: CSVEQGSAEAFF.

The chain links TRBV5-4 to TRBJ1-1; maybe TRBD1 (5 bases). Germline values: CDR1 SGHNT, CDR2 YYREEE (reference sequence). Trimming removed 4 bases at V and 1 base at J, with 17 bases between. The CDR3 has 16 amino acids. CDR3 nucleotides: TGTGCCAGCAGCCCATCCCCTGCAGGGTCGAACACTGAAGCTTTCTTT. Its protein product is CASSPSPAGSNTEAFF.

The CDR3 sequence is CASSSRGGTNEKLFF. As DNA, the CDR3 is TGTGCCAGCAGTTCCAGGGGGGGTACTAATGAAAAACTGTTTTTT. This sequence joins TRBV27 and TRBJ1-4; 7 bases fit TRBD1. Germline V gives CDR1 MNHEY, CDR2 SMNVEV (reference sequence). The trim removed 4 bases at V and 2 bases at J, leaving 4 bases unmatched. This CDR3 is 15 amino acids long.

V is TRBV7-2 and J is TRBJ2-5, with D perhaps given as TRBD1 or TRBD2 (5 bases each). The CDR3 covers 13 residues. CDR1 SGHTA and CDR2 FQGNSA come from the germline V gene. Trimming left V 5 bases short and J 7 bases short, with 14 bases between. CDR3 region: CASSLNFGGTQYF. CDR3 nucleotide sequence: TGTGCCAGCAGCCTAAATTTTGGGGGGACCCAGTACTTC. Full variable domain (rest looked up from reference TRBV7-2 and TRBJ2-5): GAGVSQSPSNKVTEKGKDVELRCDPISGHTALYWYRQSLGQGLEFLIYFQGNSAPDKSGLPSDRFSAERTGGSVSTLTIQRTQQEDSAVYLCASSLNFGGTQYFGPGTRLLVL.

In its sample, this clone was seen once. The gene calls are TRBV29-1 and TRBJ2-5; D is possibly TRBD1 (6 bases). CDR3 length equals 12 residues. V dropped 1 base and J dropped 5 bases, with 8 bases sitting between them. Germline assignment: CDR1 SQVTM and CDR2 ANQGSEA. CDR3: CSVEGGRETQYF. The CDR3 DNA reads as TGCAGCGTTGAAGGGGGGCGCGAGACCCAGTACTTC.

This clone turned up a few times. V usage is TRBV5-1 and J usage is TRBJ1-3; no firm D call. V lost 3 bases, J lost 1 base, and 11 bases lay in between. The germline V gene encodes CDR1 SGHRS and CDR2 YFSETQ. This CDR3 is 15 amino acids long. CDR3 in DNA: TGCGCCAGCAGCTCCTCCGGAGGTTCTGGAAACACCATATATTTT. It is translated as CASSSSGGSGNTIYF. The whole variable domain, remainder taken from reference TRBV5-1 and TRBJ1-3, is KAGVTQTPRYLIKTRGQQVTLSCSPISGHRSVSWYQQTPGQGLQFLFEYFSETQRNKGNFPGRFSGRQFSNSRSEMNVSTLELGDSALYLCASSSSGGSGNTIYFGEGSWLTVV.

This clone was seen more than once but under ten times. The chain joins TRBV6-4 to TRBJ1-1; D remains unclear. The CDR3 contains 14 residues. CDR1 is MRHNA and CDR2 is SNTAGT in the germline V gene. V shed 0 bases and J shed 7 bases, with 12 bases lying between them. The CDR3 loop reads CASSDSRRGREAFF. The CDR3 region has the DNA TGTGCCAGCAGTGACTCGAGGCGTGGCCGTGAAGCTTTCTTT.

The chain combines TRBV9 with TRBJ1-1; 7 bases are a match to TRBD1. CDR1 and CDR2 (germline): SGDLS, YYNGEE. CDR3 size: 14 residues. After removal of 4 bases from V and 0 bases from J, the junction contained 3 bases not matched to a gene. CDR3 DNA sequence: TGTGCCAGCAGCAGGGGACAGCTGAACACTGAAGCTTTCTTT. It encodes CASSRGQLNTEAFF.

The chain uses TRBV27 and TRBJ2-6; possible D gene TRBD1, 5 bases. The CDR3 has 17 amino acids. The V gene's germline CDR1 is MNHEY and CDR2 SMNVEV (reference sequence). V gave up 3 bases and J gave up 6 bases, with 18 bases separating them. CDR3 in DNA: TGTGCCAGCAGTTTTGCCCAATACTCTGGGGCGGCCAACGTCCTGACTTTC. This encodes CASSFAQYSGAANVLTF.